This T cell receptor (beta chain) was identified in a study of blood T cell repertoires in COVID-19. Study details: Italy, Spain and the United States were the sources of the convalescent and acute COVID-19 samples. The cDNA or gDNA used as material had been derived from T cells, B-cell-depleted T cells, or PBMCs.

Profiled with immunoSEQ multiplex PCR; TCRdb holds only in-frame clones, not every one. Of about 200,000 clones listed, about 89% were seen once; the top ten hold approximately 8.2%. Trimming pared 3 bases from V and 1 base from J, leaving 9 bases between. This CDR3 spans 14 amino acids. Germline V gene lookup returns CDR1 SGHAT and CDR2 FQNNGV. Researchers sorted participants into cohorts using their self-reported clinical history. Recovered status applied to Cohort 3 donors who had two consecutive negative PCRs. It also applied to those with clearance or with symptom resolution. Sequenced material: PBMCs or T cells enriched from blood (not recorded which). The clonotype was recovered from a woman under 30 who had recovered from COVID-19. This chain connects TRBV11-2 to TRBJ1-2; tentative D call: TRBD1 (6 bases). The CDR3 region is CASSFDRINYGYTF. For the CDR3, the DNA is TGTGCCAGCAGCTTCGACAGGATTAACTATGGCTACACCTTC.